The rows below give T cell receptor beta chains drawn from one sample of a study of blood T cell repertoires in COVID-19. Generated by immunoSEQ multiplex PCR, the TCRdb table keeps only in-frame clones and is missing some. This sample has 150,000 to 200,000 clones, with 80% to 85% found just once. Source material: peripheral blood. The source of these receptors is a man between 65 and 80 years old with active or convalescent COVID-19. The CDR3 runs from the conserved cysteine through the conserved F or W. Fields, in order: V gene, J gene, D gene, clone size, CDR3 DNA, CDR3 protein. The D gene is left open where the match is weak. Size is stated for part of the rows, as once, few or many counts, or as a class when the clone is expanded.

TRBV7-2,TRBJ1-1,-,-,TGTGCCAGCAGCGCACAGGGTGCCTCCGAAGCTTTCTTT,CASSAQGASEAFF
TRBV19,TRBJ1-6,TRBD1,-,TGTGCCAGTAGTATGGTGGACAGGGTATCACCCCTCCACTTT,CASSMVDRVSPLHF
TRBV5-1,TRBJ1-2,-,-,TGCGCCAGCAGCCCAGGATTCAAGGACTATGGCTACACCTTC,CASSPGFKDYGYTF
TRBV7-6,TRBJ1-2,TRBD1,-,TGTGCCAGCAGCTCGAGGACAGGGCAAGTCGGAGGGGGCTACACCTTC,CASSSRTGQVGGGYTF
TRBV19,TRBJ2-5,-,-,TGTGCCAGTAGTATCGGGGGTCAAGAGACCCAGTACTTC,CASSIGGQETQYF
TRBV7-9,TRBJ2-5,-,few,TGTGCCAGCAGCCCGGGGGAGACCCAGTACTTC,CASSPGETQYF
TRBV5-1,TRBJ1-2,-,-,TGCGCCAGCAGCCCTCAGACAGTCTCCTGGTATGGCTACACCTTC,CASSPQTVSWYGYTF
TRBV18,TRBJ2-7,-,-,TGTGCCAGCGCCCAAGGCCTACTCGGGAACTACGAGCAGTACTTC,CASAQGLLGNYEQYF
TRBV7-2,TRBJ2-7,-,few,TGTGCCAGCAGCTTAGGGGGCATTGGAGAGCAGTACTTC,CASSLGGIGEQYF
TRBV29-1,TRBJ1-6,-,-,TGCAGCGTTGGGGGAGGGGAAGGAGGATCACCCCTCCACTTT,CSVGGGEGGSPLHF
TRBV7-9,TRBJ2-5,-,-,TGTGCCAGCAGCTTAGCGCGGTTCCGTGAGACCCAGTACTTC,CASSLARFRETQYF
TRBV5-1,TRBJ2-7,TRBD2,-,TGCGCCAGCAGCACCCCTAGCGGGAGCTACGAGCAGTACTTC,CASSTPSGSYEQYF
TRBV7-2,TRBJ1-1,-,-,TGTGCCAGCAGCTTAACCACGACAGGAAGCCTTGAAGCTTTCTTT,CASSLTTTGSLEAFF
TRBV18,TRBJ2-3,TRBD1,-,TGTGCCAGCTCAACGACAGGGAGTTTCACAGATACGCAGTATTTT,CASSTTGSFTDTQYF
TRBV11-3,TRBJ2-7,-,-,TGTGCCAGCAGCTTAGAGGGCAATCTACCCTACGAGCAGTACTTC,CASSLEGNLPYEQYF
TRBV7-8,TRBJ1-1,-,-,TGTGCCAGCAGCCGTATTAACGGAGCTTTCTTT,CASSRINGAFF
TRBV18,TRBJ2-5,TRBD1,-,TGTGCCAGCTCACCACTCCAGGGGGACCTGGAGACCCAGTACTTC,CASSPLQGDLETQYF